This record concerns one T cell receptor beta chain sequence. These data are taken from a study of blood T cell repertoires in COVID-19. Study overall: Acute and convalescent COVID-19 samples came from the United States, Italy and Spain.

Produced via immunoSEQ multiplex PCR; TCRdb's table is partial and in-frame only. The repertoire includes hundreds of thousands of clones, 89% of them detected once, and approximately 3% sits in the top ten. The receptor was isolated from a woman aged 25 to 39 with COVID-19, enrolled during active disease. The sequenced material came from peripheral blood.

The CDR3 DNA sequence: TGTGCCAGCAGCTTAAGGGCGCCTAGCCGACCACCCAATGAGCAGTTCTTC. This sequence encodes CASSLRAPSRPPNEQFF. The chain joins TRBV7-2 to TRBJ2-1, with D possibly TRBD2 on 5 matching bases. Trimming left V 2 bases short and J 6 bases short, with 20 bases between. Germline CDR1 SGHTA, CDR2 FQGNSA. The CDR3 has 17 residues.